This T cell receptor beta chain stems from a study of identifying expanded T cells in peripheral blood (dated by TCRdb to about 2019). With regard to the full study: Technical replicates were generated by sequencing separate aliquots of the same genomic DNA pool, and four replicates were compared pairwise.

No immune events, such as infections, were documented for the healthy donors during the collection period. Blood repertoires from healthy donors were used as a training cohort for calibrating time-dependent variance in a beta-binomial model of differential abundance of T-cell clones. The training cohort comprised about ten healthy donors, 3 female and 7 male. Donor ages ranged from about 29 to 70 years, with an average of roughly 46 years. Obtained from a commercial supplier, whole blood was collected from each healthy donor at three time points set around 13 days apart. For immunosequencing, genomic DNA was extracted from unsorted whole blood. In the germline V gene, CDR1 corresponds to KGHSH and CDR2 to LQKENI. Trimming accounts for 2 bases at V and 5 bases at J, while the number of junction bases matched to no gene is 5. Its CDR3 holds 14 amino acids, cysteine through phenylalanine. Only the CDR3 region is kept as DNA, spanning 42 bases read in frame from base 1.

What the authors observed across the whole study: The binomial model flagged around 1.2 differentially abundant clones between technical replicates but around 15 over around 2 weeks and approximately 18 over about four weeks. The authors expected that over much longer intervals, such as months to years, biological variance in healthy repertoires might increase even further. In all healthy donors, the variance in clone template counts between samples taken two weeks apart rose significantly as total template count increased. Both the number of clones called differentially abundant and the false-positive rate were significantly reduced by the beta-binomial model across all healthy-donor time intervals.

On this clone itself: Its antigen specificity is not known. No per-base quality is available; no much larger clone lies one base away.

The immunoSEQ Assay, which relies on bias-controlled multiplex PCR amplification of genomic DNA, was used to profile TCRbeta CDR3 regions. Concerning the study's data processing: The absolute abundance of each unique TCRbeta CDR3 region was quantified after sequences were collapsed and filtered. Differential abundance was tested with two models: a binomial (Fisher-equivalent) model and a beta-binomial model that adds time-dependent variance fitted from healthy donors. Clones with fewer than 5 combined templates were removed, and differential abundance was called for clones with a Benjamini-Hochberg FDR below 0.01. Using the form v = (b*log(k)+a)^2, the beta-binomial variance was modeled as a function of the total template count across the two samples. TCRdb took over this immuneACCESS table, retaining in-frame rearrangements with V and J assigned. Such tables are incomplete; in checked studies, under half of the missing clones stem from an unresolved V gene, and the remainder is unexplained. V, J and clone size reflect that table, while D and trimming were determined from the DNA. This sample lists about 82,000 clones; 85% to 90% were detected once. The leading ten clones occupy about 7% of the sample.

The receptor's source is a person aged 18 to 75 in good health. Sequencing input: blood. The chain was built from TRBV18 and TRBJ1-2, with TRBD1 identical over 7 junction bases. The sequenced DNA is TGTGCCAGCTCACCAACAACAGGGGAGTATGGCTACACCTTC. It encodes CASSPTTGEYGYTF.